These 19 T cell receptor beta chains were sequenced from one sample in a study of T cells after posttransplantation cyclophosphamide. Data came from immunoSEQ multiplex PCR; TCRdb stores just in-frame clones and leaves some out. Recorded here are roughly 49,000 clones, with no singletons, and the ten leading clones hold roughly 2.2%. Sequenced input: PBMCs. The receptor set was obtained from a man aged 35 to 55 in good health, CMV-negative, and a related stem cell transplant donor.

This clone was counted at least ten times. The chain joins TRBV14 to TRBJ2-2, with D possibly TRBD2 on 6 matching bases. CDR1 is SGHDN and CDR2 is FVKESK in the germline V gene. Deletions cut 4 bases from V and 5 bases from J, with 11 bases between. The CDR3 has 14 amino acids. CDR3 protein: CASSPWAGTGELFF. The CDR3 bases are TGTGCCAGCAGCCCCTGGGCGGGGACCGGGGAGCTGTTTTTT. Full variable domain (remainder filled in from reference TRBV14 and TRBJ2-2): EAGVTQFPSHSVIEKGQTVTLRCDPISGHDNLYWYRRVMGKEIKFLLHFVKESKQDESGMPNNRFLAERTGGTYSTLKVQPAELEDSGVYFCASSPWAGTGELFFGEGSRLTVL.

This clone occurred many times. The chain is built from TRBV6-1 and TRBJ2-3, with D unresolved. With 6 bases removed from V and 2 bases from J, the gap between germline ends came to 9 bases. Looked up from germline, CDR1 is MNHNS and CDR2 is SASEGT. This CDR3 region has 13 residues. The CDR3 DNA reads TGTGCCAGCAGACGTCTACTCACAGATACGCAGTATTTT. As protein: CASRRLLTDTQYF.

This clone was found many times. The gene calls are TRBV19 and TRBJ1-1, with 9 bases fitting TRBD1. V shed 5 bases, J shed 1 base, and the junction held 8 bases outside the gene matches. The germline CDR1 and CDR2 sequences are LNHDA and SQIVND (reference sequence). The CDR3 is 16 residues long. The CDR3 sequence is CASSAGTGTPNTEAFF. Here the CDR3 DNA reads TGTGCCAGTAGTGCGGGGACAGGGACCCCGAACACTGAAGCTTTCTTT.

This clone was recorded at least ten times. The J gene is TRBJ2-5, the V gene TRBV11-2; 10 nucleotides line up with TRBD1. Germline CDR1 SGHAT, CDR2 FQNNGV. This CDR3 has 15 residues. Germline trimming cut 6 bases from V and 1 base from J; bases unmatched to any gene: 5. This CDR3 is CASSRGQGPQETQYF. The CDR3, as DNA: TGTGCCAGCAGTAGGGGACAGGGGCCCCAAGAGACCCAGTACTTC.

This clone has at least ten counts. The J gene is TRBJ2-5, the V gene TRBV19, with 11 bases matching TRBD2. The CDR3 totals 17 residues. J lost 4 bases, V lost 5 bases, and 12 bases had no gene match. The germline CDR1 and CDR2 sequences are LNHDA and SQIVND (reference sequence). CDR3 coding DNA: TGTGCCAGTAGTCTGTTGACTCCAGGACTAGCGGGAGAGACCCAGTACTTC. Its protein is CASSLLTPGLAGETQYF.

Ten or more counts support this clone. The chain uses TRBV28 and TRBJ2-7; weak D call: TRBD1 (5 bases). This CDR3 contains 14 residues. Germline assignment: CDR1 MDHEN and CDR2 SYDVKM. Trimming cost V 1 base and J 4 bases, with 11 bases left between them. The CDR3 loop is CASSLLQGRYEQYF. The CDR3 nucleotides are TGTGCCAGCAGTTTATTGCAGGGAAGATACGAGCAGTACTTC.

This clone was picked up many times. V and J are TRBV7-2 and TRBJ2-1, with D maybe TRBD1 (6 bases). The CDR3 contains 13 residues. Trimming shortened V by 4 bases and J by 14 bases, and 18 bases separated the two germline ends. Germline V gives CDR1 SGHTA, CDR2 FQGNSA. CDR3 bases: TGTGCCAGCAGCTCCCAAGACAGGTCCGTTAAGTTCTTC. Residues: CASSSQDRSVKFF.

This clone has a count of ten or more. V gene TRBV28 combines with J gene TRBJ1-1, with D possibly matching TRBD1 (5 bases). Germline lookup yields CDR1 MDHEN and CDR2 SYDVKM. The CDR3 consists of 18 residues. The germline V and J ends were trimmed by 3 bases and 7 bases, with 27 bases remaining between them. The CDR3 region has the DNA TGTGCCAGCAGTTTGCCCGATGGGGGACTGGGACTGGGCAGTGAAGCTTTCTTT. Its translation is CASSLPDGGLGLGSEAFF. Supplemented by reference TRBV28 and TRBJ1-1, the full variable domain reads DVKVTQSSRYLVKRTGEKVFLECVQDMDHENMFWYRQDPGLGLRLIYFSYDVKMKEKGDIPEGYSVSREKKERFSLILESASTNQTSMYLCASSLPDGGLGLGSEAFFGQGTRLTVV.

This clone appeared many times. The chain joins TRBV9 to TRBJ2-5; 9 bases map to TRBD1. The CDR3 is 14 residues long. The trim removed 2 bases at V and 5 bases at J, leaving 4 bases unmatched. CDR1 is SGDLS and CDR2 is YYNGEE in the germline V gene. CDR3 sequence: CASSVDRGGETQYF. Written as DNA, the CDR3 is TGTGCCAGCAGCGTCGACAGGGGGGGGGAGACCCAGTACTTC. The full variable domain, completed using reference TRBV9 and TRBJ2-5, is DSGVTQTPKHLITATGQRVTLRCSPRSGDLSVYWYQQSLDQGLQFLIQYYNGEERAKGNILERFSAQQFPDLHSELNLSSLELGDSALYFCASSVDRGGETQYFGPGTRLLVL.

This clone was recorded at least ten times. The V call is TRBV27, the J call TRBJ1-2; TRBD1 agrees at 7 bases. J lost 8 bases, V lost 2 bases, and 5 bases had no gene match. Germline V gene sequence: CDR1 MNHEY, CDR2 SMNVEV (reference sequence). The CDR3 is 13 amino acids. In DNA form, the CDR3 reads TGTGCCAGCAGTTTACGAGGGGGCGTCGGCTACACCTTC. Protein product: CASSLRGGVGYTF.

This clone was observed many times. J is TRBJ2-1 and V is TRBV7-9; TRBD2 aligns across 10 bases. Germline V CDR1 and CDR2: SEHNR, FQNEAQ (reference sequence). Trimming removed 5 bases from V and 3 bases from J; junction bases left unmatched: 1. The CDR3 has 14 residues. CDR3 protein: CASSRTSGYNEQFF. The CDR3 region has the DNA TGTGCCAGCAGCAGGACTAGCGGCTACAATGAGCAGTTCTTC.

Remarks on this clone: The junction differs from germline at one of its ends, possibly a read error. The chain couples TRBV27 to TRBJ2-7; 10 bases agree with TRBD2. Germline V lookup: CDR1 MNHEY, CDR2 SMNVEV (reference sequence). The CDR3 length is 14 residues. CDR3 nucleotides: TGTGTCAGCAGTCCCGGACTAGCGGCCTACGAGCAGTACTTC. It translates to CVSSPGLAAYEQYF.

This clone occurred many times. The chain is built from TRBV5-1 and TRBJ1-4; D perhaps matches TRBD1 (6 bases). V lost 0 bases to trimming and J lost 7 bases, with 10 bases between them. The CDR3 runs to 14 residues. CDR1 and CDR2 (germline): SGHRS, YFSETQ. CDR3 protein: CASSLDRAGEKLFF. The CDR3 bases are TGCGCCAGCAGCTTGGACAGGGCGGGTGAAAAACTGTTTTTT.

This clone was recorded at least ten times. V usage is TRBV5-1 and J usage is TRBJ2-3; TRBD1 is a possible D gene (5 bases). The CDR3 is made up of 15 amino acids. V was cut by 0 bases and J by 5 bases, with 13 bases left in between. Germline CDR1 SGHRS, CDR2 YFSETQ. The CDR3 protein is CASSLAVQGGDTQYF. DNA for the CDR3: TGCGCCAGCAGCTTGGCGGTGCAGGGCGGAGATACGCAGTATTTT.

V gene TRBV2 combines with J gene TRBJ2-5; 9 nucleotides line up with TRBD2. With 4 bases clipped from V and 11 bases from J, the junction kept 20 bases outside the gene matches. The CDR3 sequence is 17 residues long. Per germline, CDR1 SNHLY and CDR2 FYNNEI. The CDR3 sequence: CASSGDLQTSGPTVQYF. The CDR3 DNA sequence: TGTGCCAGCAGTGGAGACCTACAGACTAGCGGTCCTACCGTTCAGTACTTC.

At least ten counts were recorded for this clone. The genes are TRBV9 and TRBJ1-1, with D possibly matching TRBD1 (6 bases). V gave up 3 bases and J gave up 5 bases, with 17 bases separating them. Per the germline V gene, CDR1 is SGDLS and CDR2 is YYNGEE. The CDR3 length is 15 residues. The CDR3 protein is CASSALRGRGTEAFF. CDR3 nucleotide sequence: TGTGCCAGCAGCGCCTTGAGGGGGAGAGGAACTGAAGCTTTCTTT.

This clone has ten or more counts. The CDR3 region has the DNA TGCGCCAGCAGCCCAGGACAGGGTAGTTTCTATGGCTACACCTTC. Translation gives CASSPGQGSFYGYTF. The chain is built from TRBV5-1 and TRBJ1-2, with 8 bases aligning to TRBD1. This CDR3 has 15 amino acids. Losses at the gene ends were 4 bases for V and 4 bases for J; bases not matched to a gene: 9. Looked up from germline, CDR1 is SGHRS and CDR2 is YFSETQ.

This clone occurred many times. The chain combines TRBV11-2 with TRBJ2-3, with TRBD2 identical over 10 bases. The length of the CDR3 is 17 residues. Trimming cost V 5 bases and J 6 bases; bases outside gene matches: 14. Looked up from germline, CDR1 is SGHAT and CDR2 is FQNNGV. CDR3: CASSPQGLAGVGDTQYF. The CDR3 DNA reads TGTGCCAGCAGCCCCCAGGGGCTAGCGGGAGTGGGGGATACGCAGTATTTT.

In its sample, this clone was seen many times. The chain recombines TRBV4-1 with TRBJ2-7; D gene unclear. The CDR3 has 14 residues. The V and J ends lost 1 base and 0 bases respectively, with 7 bases between them. CDR1 is MGHRA, CDR2 YSYEKL, per germline. CDR3 sequence: CASSQGSYSYEQYF. The CDR3 DNA is TGCGCCAGCAGCCAAGGCAGTTACTCCTACGAGCAGTACTTC.